This paragraph covers one T cell receptor beta chain sequence. The antigen remains undetermined. This sample is drawn from a study of cytomegalovirus exposure and HLA in healthy donors. The CDR3 length is 17 residues. J lost 8 bases, V lost 5 bases, and 18 bases had no gene match. The germline gives CDR1 SGHAT, CDR2 FQNNGV. Study observations and caveats: The authors judged a highly shared variant cluster likely a sequencing artifact. Presence/absence comparisons presumed near-even sequencing depth among donors.

The PCR used 60 Vbeta and 13 Jbeta primers. Produced via immunoSEQ multiplex PCR; TCRdb's table is partial and in-frame only. The repertoire has roughly 200,000 clones, less than 85% of them found once; the top ten carry roughly 0.65%. Sequencing was performed on PBMCs. This TCR was recovered from a boy between 5 and 17 years old in good health and CMV-seronegative. This chain joins TRBV11-2 and TRBJ1-1, with 9 bases lining up with TRBD1. CDR3 in amino acids: CASSPSKPSTGGREAFF. The CDR3 nucleotides read TGTGCCAGCAGCCCATCTAAACCCTCGACAGGGGGAAGGGAAGCTTTCTTT.